These 3 T cell receptor beta chains were sequenced from one sample in a study of human T cells and chemical hapten exposure. TCRdb used MiXCR to reprocess the RACE reads, holding one entry per CDR3 protein. The table includes around 82,000 distinct CDR3 sequences, about 6.3% detected once. Time point meaning: patch test 2, 6 weeks after DPC sensitization. This sample's treatment: therapeutic diphenylcyclopropenone sensitization with weekly scalp DPC. The material sequenced was whole blood, taken in connection with sensitization to the hapten diphenylcyclopropenone (DPC). The receptors shown here come from a woman in her 30s with alopecia areata. Some clones in this sample may be carry-over from other donors' samples.

The J gene is TRBJ1-4, the V gene TRBV6-5, with D tentatively TRBD1 (6 bases). V lost 6 bases and J lost 8, with 13 bases in between. Germline V lookup: CDR1 MNHEY, CDR2 SVGAGI. The CDR3 covers 13 residues. CDR3 sequence reads: CASREQGHEKLFF. The CDR3 DNA reads as TGTGCCAGCAGAGAACAGGGACACGAAAAACTGTTTTTT.

The table lists this clonotype with many counts. One junction end disagrees with the germline gene, perhaps due to a read error. The chain couples TRBV7-9 to TRBJ2-7; 7 nucleotides line up with TRBD1. Germline V gives CDR1 SEHNR, CDR2 FQNEAQ (reference sequence). CDR3 length: 13 amino acids. CDR3 protein: CASRLGSGTAILF. Written as DNA, the CDR3 is TGTGCCAGCAGGTTGGGGTCCGGGACAGCGATTCTGTTC. Based on the CDR3 plus reference TRBV7-9 and TRBJ2-7, the full variable domain is DTGVSQNPRHKITKRGQNVTFRCDPISEHNRLYWYRQTLGQGPEFLTYFQNEAQLEKSRLLSDRFSAERPKGSFSTLEIQRTEQGDSAMYLCASRLGSGTAILFGPGTRLTVT.

This clonotype was found a few times. This chain connects TRBV12-3 or TRBV12-4 to TRBJ1-1, with 11 positions matching TRBD1. The CDR3 is made up of 15 amino acids. The ends lost 5 bases at V and 2 bases at J; junction bases unmatched: 4. The CDR3 DNA is TGTGCCAGCAGTCTTTGGACAGGGGGCAACACTGAAGCTTTCTTT. Translating gives CASSLWTGGNTEAFF.